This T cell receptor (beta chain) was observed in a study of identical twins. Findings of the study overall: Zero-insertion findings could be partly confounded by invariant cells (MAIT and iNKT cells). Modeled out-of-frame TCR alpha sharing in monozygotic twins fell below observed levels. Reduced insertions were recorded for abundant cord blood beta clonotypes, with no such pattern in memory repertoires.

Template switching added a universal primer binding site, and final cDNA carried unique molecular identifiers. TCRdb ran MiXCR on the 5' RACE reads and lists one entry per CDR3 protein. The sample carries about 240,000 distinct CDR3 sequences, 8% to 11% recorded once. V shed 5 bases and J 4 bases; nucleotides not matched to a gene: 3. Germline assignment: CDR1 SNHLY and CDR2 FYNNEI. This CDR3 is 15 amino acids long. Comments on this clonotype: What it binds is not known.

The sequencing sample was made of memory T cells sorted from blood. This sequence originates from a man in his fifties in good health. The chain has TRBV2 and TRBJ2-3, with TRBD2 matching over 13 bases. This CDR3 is CASSMTSGGSDTQYF. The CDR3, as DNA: TGTGCCAGCAGTATGACTAGCGGGGGGTCAGATACGCAGTATTTT.